Listed below are T cell receptor beta chains from one sample, sequenced in a study of low-dose radiotherapy and immunotherapy resistance in tumors. A single record per CDR3 protein comes from TCRdb applying MiXCR to the reads. The sample carries about 91,000 distinct CDR3 sequences, under 25% recorded once. The source was PBMCs, collected after low-dose radiotherapy plus immunotherapy. The receptors here all came from a female donor with ovarian cancer. The CDR3 runs from the conserved cysteine through the conserved F or W. The D gene is left open where the match is weak. Rows give clone size only sometimes, using once, few, many, or a class for an expanded clone.

j_gene: TRBJ1-4
len: 18
abundance: NA
v_gene: TRBV27
d_gene: NA
CDR3nt: TGTGCCAGCAGTCCCCGAGGCAGCTGGATTGCAACTAATGAAAAACTGTTTTTT
CDR3aa: CASSPRGSWIATNEKLFF

j_gene: TRBJ2-3
len: 17
abundance: many
v_gene: TRBV28
d_gene: NA
CDR3nt: TGTGCCAGCAGCCATGACAGTTCCCCCCCATACACAGATACGCAGTATTTT
CDR3aa: CASSHDSSPPYTDTQYF

j_gene: TRBJ2-7
len: 13
abundance: many
v_gene: TRBV10-2
d_gene: NA
CDR3nt: TGCGCCAGCAGCTGGGGACTCTCCTACGAGCAGTACTTC
CDR3aa: CASSWGLSYEQYF

j_gene: TRBJ2-3
len: 15
abundance: many
v_gene: TRBV5-1
d_gene: TRBD1
CDR3nt: TGCGCCAGCAGTAGGGTGACAGGGAGAACAGATACGCAGTATTTT
CDR3aa: CASSRVTGRTDTQYF

j_gene: TRBJ1-1
len: 14
abundance: NA
v_gene: TRBV6-1
d_gene: TRBD1
CDR3nt: TGTGCCAGCCTTTCCGGACAGGGGGTTGCTGAAGCTTTCTTT
CDR3aa: CASLSGQGVAEAFF

j_gene: TRBJ2-1
len: 14
abundance: many
v_gene: TRBV11-2
d_gene: TRBD2
CDR3nt: TGTGCCAGCAGCTTTGGGACTAGCGCCGGTGAGCAGTTCTTC
CDR3aa: CASSFGTSAGEQFF

j_gene: TRBJ2-1
len: 15
abundance: many
v_gene: TRBV4-1
d_gene: NA
CDR3nt: TGCGCCAGCAGCCAAGATTACCCAGGGGTCAATGAGCAGTTCTTC
CDR3aa: CASSQDYPGVNEQFF

j_gene: TRBJ2-1
len: 14
abundance: few
v_gene: TRBV20-1
d_gene: NA
CDR3nt: TGCAGTGCTAGAGGGACTACCACCAACAATGAGCAGTTCTTC
CDR3aa: CSARGTTTNNEQFF

j_gene: TRBJ2-4
len: 13
abundance: many
v_gene: TRBV28
d_gene: NA
CDR3nt: TGTGCCAGCAGTTTGGAAGCCAAAAACATTCAGTACTTC
CDR3aa: CASSLEAKNIQYF

j_gene: TRBJ2-1
len: 13
abundance: many
v_gene: TRBV20-1
d_gene: NA
CDR3nt: TGCAGTGCTACAAGGTACGGCCACAATGAGCAGTTCTTC
CDR3aa: CSATRYGHNEQFF

j_gene: TRBJ2-5
len: 18
abundance: many
v_gene: TRBV3-1
d_gene: NA
CDR3nt: TGTGCCAGCAGCCAAGAGACTCGCTTCGCCTGGTACCAAGAGACCCAGTACTTC
CDR3aa: CASSQETRFAWYQETQYF

j_gene: TRBJ2-7
len: 14
abundance: many
v_gene: TRBV6-1
d_gene: NA
CDR3nt: TGTGCCAGCCAACTCGAGCGGACCATGGGGGAGCAGTACTTC
CDR3aa: CASQLERTMGEQYF

j_gene: TRBJ2-5
len: 17
abundance: many
v_gene: TRBV5-4
d_gene: TRBD2
CDR3nt: TGTGCCAGCAGACCCACTAGCGGGGGGGCCGTTAAAGAGACCCAGTACTTC
CDR3aa: CASRPTSGGAVKETQYF

j_gene: TRBJ1-2
len: 12
abundance: many
v_gene: TRBV29-1
d_gene: TRBD1
CDR3nt: TGCAGCGTTCAGGGGGGGGGCTATGGCTACACCTTC
CDR3aa: CSVQGGGYGYTF

j_gene: TRBJ2-3
len: 16
abundance: NA
v_gene: TRBV7-2
d_gene: TRBD1
CDR3nt: TGTGCCAGCAGTCCTAGACAGGGGGCCGGCACAGATACGCAGTATTTT
CDR3aa: CASSPRQGAGTDTQYF

j_gene: TRBJ2-1
len: 16
abundance: many
v_gene: TRBV5-1
d_gene: NA
CDR3nt: TGCGCCAGCAGCTTGGGGGGGAGGACCCCACTCAATGAGCAGTTCTTC
CDR3aa: CASSLGGRTPLNEQFF

j_gene: TRBJ2-1
len: 14
abundance: many
v_gene: TRBV3-1
d_gene: NA
CDR3nt: TGTGCCAGCAGCCGCCGGAGCTCCTACAATGAGCAGTTCTTC
CDR3aa: CASSRRSSYNEQFF

j_gene: TRBJ2-3
len: 12
abundance: many
v_gene: TRBV5-6
d_gene: NA
CDR3nt: TGTGCCAGCAGCATTAACACAGATACGCAGTATTTT
CDR3aa: CASSINTDTQYF

j_gene: TRBJ2-7
len: 15
abundance: many
v_gene: TRBV6-2/TRBV6-3
d_gene: TRBD1
CDR3nt: TGTGCCAGCAGTTACACGAAAGGACAGGGCTACGAGCAGTACTTC
CDR3aa: CASSYTKGQGYEQYF

j_gene: TRBJ2-1
len: 15
abundance: NA
v_gene: TRBV25-1
d_gene: NA
CDR3nt: TGTGCCAGCAGTGAGCTGGAGGGGTCCTACAATGAGCAGTTCTTC
CDR3aa: CASSELEGSYNEQFF